These 2 T cell receptor beta chains share one sample of origin, sequenced in a study of shared clonotypes between healthy human individuals. Data came from immunoSEQ multiplex PCR; TCRdb stores just in-frame clones and leaves some out. The sample lists fewer than 130,000 clones, about 66% occurring once. The sequencing input was memory CD8+ T cells sorted from blood. As to subset: CD45RO+ cells pooled with CCR7-negative TemRA cells. These TCRs come from a woman in her twenties or thirties in good health.

V and J are TRBV6-4 and TRBJ2-1; D is possibly TRBD1 (6 bases). Trimming pared 8 bases from V and 4 bases from J, leaving 12 bases between. In germline, CDR1 is MRHNA, CDR2 SNTAGT. There are 13 residues in the CDR3. The CDR3 here is CASATGEYNEQFF. CDR3 DNA: TGTGCCAGCGCGACAGGCGAGTACAATGAGCAGTTCTTC.

At least ten counts were recorded for this clone. The chain carries TRBV5-5 and TRBJ2-5; 10 bases line up with TRBD1. With 2 bases clipped from V and 2 bases from J, the junction kept 6 bases outside the gene matches. Germline assignment: CDR1 SGHKS and CDR2 YYEKEE (reference sequence). The CDR3 loop spans 16 amino acids. DNA of the CDR3: TGTGCCAGCAGCTTCCGACAGGGGGCCCGGCAAGAGACCCAGTACTTC. This translates into CASSFRQGARQETQYF.